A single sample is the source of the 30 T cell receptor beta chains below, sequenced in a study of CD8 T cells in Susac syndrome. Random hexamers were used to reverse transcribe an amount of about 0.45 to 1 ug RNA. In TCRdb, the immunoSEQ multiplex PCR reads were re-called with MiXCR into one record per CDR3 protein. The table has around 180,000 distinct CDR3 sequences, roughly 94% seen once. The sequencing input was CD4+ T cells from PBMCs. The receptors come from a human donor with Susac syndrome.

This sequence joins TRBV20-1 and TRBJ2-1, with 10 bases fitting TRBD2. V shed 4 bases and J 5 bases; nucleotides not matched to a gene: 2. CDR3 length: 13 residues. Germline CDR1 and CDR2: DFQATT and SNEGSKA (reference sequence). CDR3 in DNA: TGCAGTGCTAATAGCGGGGGGAACAATGAGCAGTTCTTC. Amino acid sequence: CSANSGGNNEQFF.

CDR3 DNA: TGTGCCAGCTCACCAACTAGCTCGGCCACCGGGGAGCTGTTTTTT. Its protein is CASSPTSSATGELFF. The chain joins TRBV18 to TRBJ2-2; maybe TRBD2 (6 bases). The CDR3 is made up of 15 amino acids. Trimming shortened V by 2 bases and J by 4 bases, and 11 bases separated the two germline ends. CDR1 and CDR2 (germline): KGHSH, LQKENI.

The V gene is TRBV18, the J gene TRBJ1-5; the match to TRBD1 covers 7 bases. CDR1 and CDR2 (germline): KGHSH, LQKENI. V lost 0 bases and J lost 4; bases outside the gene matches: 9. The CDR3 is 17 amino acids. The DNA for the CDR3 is TGTGCCAGCTCACCACCGGGTAGGGGGGGACAGAATCAGCCCCAGCATTTT. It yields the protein CASSPPGRGGQNQPQHF.

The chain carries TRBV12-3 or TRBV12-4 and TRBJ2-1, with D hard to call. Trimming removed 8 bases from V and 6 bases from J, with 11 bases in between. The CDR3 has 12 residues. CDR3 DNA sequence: TGTGCCAGCCCCGGACGTAGCAATGAGCAGTTCTTC. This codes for CASPGRSNEQFF.

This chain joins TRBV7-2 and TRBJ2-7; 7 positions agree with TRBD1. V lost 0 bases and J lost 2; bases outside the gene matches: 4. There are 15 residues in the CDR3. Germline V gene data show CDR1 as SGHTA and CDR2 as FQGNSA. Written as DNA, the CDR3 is TGTGCCAGCAGCTTAGCGAGGCAGGGGGCCTACGAGCAGTACTTC. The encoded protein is CASSLARQGAYEQYF.

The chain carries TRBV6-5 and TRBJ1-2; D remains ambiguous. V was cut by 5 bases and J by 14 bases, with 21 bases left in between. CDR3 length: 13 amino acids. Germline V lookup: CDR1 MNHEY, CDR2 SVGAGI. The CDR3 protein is CASSGVVVDQWTF. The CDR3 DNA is TGTGCCAGCAGTGGGGTCGTGGTGGACCAATGGACCTTC.

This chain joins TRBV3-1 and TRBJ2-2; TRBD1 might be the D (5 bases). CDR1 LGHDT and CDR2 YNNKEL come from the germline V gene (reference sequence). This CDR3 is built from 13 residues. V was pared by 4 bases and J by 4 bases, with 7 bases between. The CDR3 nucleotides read TGTGCCAGCAGCCGCCAGGGCACCGGGGAGCTGTTTTTT. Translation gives CASSRQGTGELFF.

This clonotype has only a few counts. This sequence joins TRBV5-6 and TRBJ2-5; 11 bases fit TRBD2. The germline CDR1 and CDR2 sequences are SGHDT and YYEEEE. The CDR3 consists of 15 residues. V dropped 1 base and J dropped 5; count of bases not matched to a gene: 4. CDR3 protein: CASSLLAGGRETQYF. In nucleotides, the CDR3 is TGTGCCAGCAGCTTGCTAGCGGGGGGCAGGGAGACCCAGTACTTC.

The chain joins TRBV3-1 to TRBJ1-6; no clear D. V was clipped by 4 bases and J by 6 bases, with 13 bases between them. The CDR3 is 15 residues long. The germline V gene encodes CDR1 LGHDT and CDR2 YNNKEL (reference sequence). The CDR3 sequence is CASSRRGPLNSPLHF. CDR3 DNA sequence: TGTGCCAGCAGCCGACGAGGTCCCCTTAATTCACCCCTCCACTTT.

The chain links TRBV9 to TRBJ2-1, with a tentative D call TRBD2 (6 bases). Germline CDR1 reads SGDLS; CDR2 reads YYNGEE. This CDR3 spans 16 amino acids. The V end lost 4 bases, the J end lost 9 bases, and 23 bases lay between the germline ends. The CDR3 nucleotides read TGTGCCAGCAGCACCCGAGGAGGGGCCCTAAACAGTGAGCAGTTCTTC. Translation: CASSTRGGALNSEQFF.

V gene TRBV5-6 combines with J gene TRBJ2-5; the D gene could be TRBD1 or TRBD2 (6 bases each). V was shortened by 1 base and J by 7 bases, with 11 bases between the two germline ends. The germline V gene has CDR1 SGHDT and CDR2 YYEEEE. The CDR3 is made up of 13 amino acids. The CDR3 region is CASSLTQGGTQYF. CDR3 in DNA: TGTGCCAGCAGCTTGACACAGGGAGGGACCCAGTACTTC. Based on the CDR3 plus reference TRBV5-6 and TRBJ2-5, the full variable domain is DAGVTQSPTHLIKTRGQQVTLRCSPKSGHDTVSWYQQALGQGPQFIFQYYEEEERQRGNFPDRFSGHQFPNYSSELNVNALLLGDSALYLCASSLTQGGTQYFGPGTRLLVL.

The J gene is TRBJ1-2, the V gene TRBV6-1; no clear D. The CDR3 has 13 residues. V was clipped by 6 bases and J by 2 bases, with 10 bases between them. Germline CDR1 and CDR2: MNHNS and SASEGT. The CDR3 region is CASRMDDNYGYTF. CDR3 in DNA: TGTGCCAGCAGAATGGACGACAACTATGGCTACACCTTC.

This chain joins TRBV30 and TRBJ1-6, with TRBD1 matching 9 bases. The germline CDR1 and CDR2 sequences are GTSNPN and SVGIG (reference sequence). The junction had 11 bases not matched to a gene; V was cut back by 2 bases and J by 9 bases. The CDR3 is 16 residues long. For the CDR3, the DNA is TGTGCCTGGAGTATACAGGGGGCAACTACCTTTTCACCCCTCCACTTT. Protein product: CAWSIQGATTFSPLHF.

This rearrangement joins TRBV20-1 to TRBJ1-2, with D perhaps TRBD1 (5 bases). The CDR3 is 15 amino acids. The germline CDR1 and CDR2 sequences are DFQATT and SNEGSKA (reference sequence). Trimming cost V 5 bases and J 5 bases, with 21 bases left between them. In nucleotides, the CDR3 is TGCAGTGCTGCCCTCCGGCAGGGTGGGGGATATGGCTACACCTTC. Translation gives CSAALRQGGGYGYTF.

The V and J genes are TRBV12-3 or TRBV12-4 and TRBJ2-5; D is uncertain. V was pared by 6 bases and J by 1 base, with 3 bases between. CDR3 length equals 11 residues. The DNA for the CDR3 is TGTGCCAGCAGGCTCCAAGAGACCCAGTACTTC. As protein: CASRLQETQYF.

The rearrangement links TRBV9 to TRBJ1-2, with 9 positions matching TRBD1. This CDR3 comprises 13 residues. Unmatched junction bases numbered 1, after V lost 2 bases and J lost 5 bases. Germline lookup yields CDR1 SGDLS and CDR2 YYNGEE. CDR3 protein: CASSVGTGYGYTF. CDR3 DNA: TGTGCCAGCAGCGTCGGGACAGGGTATGGCTACACCTTC.

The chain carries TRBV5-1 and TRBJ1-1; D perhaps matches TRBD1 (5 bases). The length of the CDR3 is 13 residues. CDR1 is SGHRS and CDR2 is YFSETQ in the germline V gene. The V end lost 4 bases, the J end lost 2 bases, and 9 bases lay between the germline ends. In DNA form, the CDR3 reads TGCGCCAGCAGCGAGACAGCAAACACTGAAGCTTTCTTT. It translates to CASSETANTEAFF.

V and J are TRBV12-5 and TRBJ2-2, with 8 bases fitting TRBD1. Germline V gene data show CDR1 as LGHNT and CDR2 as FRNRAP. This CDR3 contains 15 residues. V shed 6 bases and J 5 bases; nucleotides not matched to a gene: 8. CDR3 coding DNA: TGTGCTAGTGGCTTTGGACAGGGTGGGACCGGGGAGCTGTTTTTT. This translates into CASGFGQGGTGELFF.

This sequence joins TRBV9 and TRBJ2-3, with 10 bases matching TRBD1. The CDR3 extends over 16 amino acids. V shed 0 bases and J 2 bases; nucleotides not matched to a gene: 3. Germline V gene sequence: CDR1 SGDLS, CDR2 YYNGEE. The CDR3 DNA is TGTGCCAGCAGCGTAGGACAGGGGGCCCACACAGATACGCAGTATTTT. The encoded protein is CASSVGQGAHTDTQYF. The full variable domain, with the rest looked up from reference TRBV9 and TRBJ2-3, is DSGVTQTPKHLITATGQRVTLRCSPRSGDLSVYWYQQSLDQGLQFLIQYYNGEERAKGNILERFSAQQFPDLHSELNLSSLELGDSALYFCASSVGQGAHTDTQYFGPGTRLTVL.

CDR3 DNA: TGCAGTGCTAGAGGTCTACATATTAGCACAGATACGCAGTATTTT. Its protein is CSARGLHISTDTQYF. The chain employs TRBV20-1 and TRBJ2-3; D uncertain. V was clipped by 1 base and J by 0 bases, with 11 bases between them. Germline assignment: CDR1 DFQATT and CDR2 SNEGSKA (reference sequence). The CDR3 contains 15 residues.

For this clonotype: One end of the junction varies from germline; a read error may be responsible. The CDR3 DNA reads TGTGCCAGCAGTTTAGTGGAAGATACGCAGTATTTT. It specifies CASSLVEDTQYF. The chain recombines TRBV7-9 with TRBJ2-3; D gene uncertain. The CDR3 is made up of 12 amino acids. Looked up from germline, CDR1 is SEHNR and CDR2 is FQNEAQ (reference sequence).

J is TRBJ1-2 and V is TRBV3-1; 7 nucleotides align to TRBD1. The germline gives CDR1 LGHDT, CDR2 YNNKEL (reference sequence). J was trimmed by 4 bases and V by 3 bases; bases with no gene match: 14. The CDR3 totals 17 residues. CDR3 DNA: TGTGCCAGCAGCCAGGGGAACCCGACAGGGTTTAGCTATGGCTACACCTTC. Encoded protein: CASSQGNPTGFSYGYTF.

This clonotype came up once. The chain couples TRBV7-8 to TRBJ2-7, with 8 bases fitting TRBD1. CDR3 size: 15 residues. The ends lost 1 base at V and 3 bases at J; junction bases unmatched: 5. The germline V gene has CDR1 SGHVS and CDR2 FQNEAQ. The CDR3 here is CASSLGLDRDYEQYF. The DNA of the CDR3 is TGTGCCAGCAGCTTAGGGCTGGACAGGGACTACGAGCAGTACTTC.

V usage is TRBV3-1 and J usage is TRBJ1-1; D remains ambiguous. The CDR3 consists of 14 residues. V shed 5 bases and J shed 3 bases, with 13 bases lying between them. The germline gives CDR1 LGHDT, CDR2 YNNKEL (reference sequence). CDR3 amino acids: CASSFLEGDTEAFF. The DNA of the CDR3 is TGTGCCAGCAGCTTCCTCGAGGGTGACACTGAAGCTTTCTTT.

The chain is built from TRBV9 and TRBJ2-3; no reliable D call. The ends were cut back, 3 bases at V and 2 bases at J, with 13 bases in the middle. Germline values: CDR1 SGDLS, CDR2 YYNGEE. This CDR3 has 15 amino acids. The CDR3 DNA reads TGTGCCAGCAGCGCCCTTCAAGGCCCCACAGATACGCAGTATTTT. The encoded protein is CASSALQGPTDTQYF.

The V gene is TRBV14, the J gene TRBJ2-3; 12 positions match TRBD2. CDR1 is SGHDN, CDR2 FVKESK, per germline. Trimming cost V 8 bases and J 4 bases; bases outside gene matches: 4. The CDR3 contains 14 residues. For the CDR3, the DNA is TGTGCCAGCCGCCTAGCGGGGGGGCCAGATACGCAGTATTTT. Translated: CASRLAGGPDTQYF.

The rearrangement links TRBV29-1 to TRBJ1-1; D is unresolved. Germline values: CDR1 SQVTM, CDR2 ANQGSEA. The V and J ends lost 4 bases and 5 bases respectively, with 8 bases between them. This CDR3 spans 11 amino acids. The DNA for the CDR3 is TGCAGCGTTGTCTTTAAAACTGAAGCTTTCTTT. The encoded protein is CSVVFKTEAFF.

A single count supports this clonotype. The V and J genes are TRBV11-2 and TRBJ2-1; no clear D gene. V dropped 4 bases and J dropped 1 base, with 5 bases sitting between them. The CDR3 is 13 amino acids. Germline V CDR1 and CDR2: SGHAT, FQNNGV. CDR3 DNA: TGTGCCAGCAGCTGGCTATCCTACAATGAGCAGTTCTTC. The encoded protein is CASSWLSYNEQFF. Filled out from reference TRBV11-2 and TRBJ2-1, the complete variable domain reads EAGVAQSPRYKIIEKRQSVAFWCNPISGHATLYWYQQILGQGPKLLIQFQNNGVVDDSQLPKDRFSAERLKGVDSTLKIQPAKLEDSAVYLCASSWLSYNEQFFGPGTRLTVL.

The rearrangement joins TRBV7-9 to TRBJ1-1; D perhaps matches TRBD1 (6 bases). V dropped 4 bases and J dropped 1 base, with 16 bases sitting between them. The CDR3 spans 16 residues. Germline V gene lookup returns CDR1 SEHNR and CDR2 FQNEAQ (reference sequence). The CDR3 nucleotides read TGTGCCAGCAGCTCCGGGATCAGCAGGGGGAACACTGAAGCTTTCTTT. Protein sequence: CASSSGISRGNTEAFF.

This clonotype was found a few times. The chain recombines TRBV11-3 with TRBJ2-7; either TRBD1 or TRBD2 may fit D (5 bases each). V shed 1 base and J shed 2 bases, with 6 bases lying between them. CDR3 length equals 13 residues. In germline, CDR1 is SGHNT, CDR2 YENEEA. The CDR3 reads CASSLGDAYEQYF. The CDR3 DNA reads TGTGCCAGCAGCTTAGGGGACGCCTACGAGCAGTACTTC.